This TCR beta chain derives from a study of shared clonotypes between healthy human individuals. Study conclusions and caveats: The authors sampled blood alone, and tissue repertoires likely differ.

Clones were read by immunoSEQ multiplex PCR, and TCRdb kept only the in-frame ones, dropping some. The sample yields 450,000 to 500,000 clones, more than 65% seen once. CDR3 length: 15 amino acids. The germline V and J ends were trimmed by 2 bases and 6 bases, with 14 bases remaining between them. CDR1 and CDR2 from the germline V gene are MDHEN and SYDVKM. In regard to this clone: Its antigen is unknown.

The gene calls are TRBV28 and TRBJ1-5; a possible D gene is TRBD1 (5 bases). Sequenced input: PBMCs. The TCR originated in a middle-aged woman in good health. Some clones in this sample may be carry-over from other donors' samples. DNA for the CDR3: TGTGCCAGCAGTTTAGGGGCAGGGCGAAGTCAGCCCCAGCATTTT. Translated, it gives CASSLGAGRSQPQHF.